These 23 T cell receptor beta chains came from one sample sequenced in a study of blood T cell repertoires in COVID-19. The method was immunoSEQ multiplex PCR; TCRdb's version includes in-frame clones alone and lacks a portion of them. The data contain 150,000 to 200,000 clones, just over 85% of them singletons. The sequenced sample was peripheral blood. All receptors derive from a man between 50 and 59 years old with active or convalescent COVID-19.

The rearrangement links TRBV19 to TRBJ1-5; TRBD1 might be the D (6 bases). V lost 1 base and J 7 bases, leaving 14 bases between the germline ends. The CDR3 runs to 15 residues. The V gene's germline CDR1 is LNHDA and CDR2 SQIVND (reference sequence). The DNA of the CDR3 is TGTGCCAGTAGTATAGTGGCAGGGGAATTGCAGCCCCAGCATTTT. Protein product: CASSIVAGELQPQHF.

This sequence joins TRBV11-3 and TRBJ2-1, with TRBD2 matching over 10 bases. The CDR3 loop spans 13 amino acids. CDR1 is SGHNT, CDR2 YENEEA, per germline. V shed 5 bases and J 6 bases; nucleotides not matched to a gene: 1. The CDR3 sequence: CASSRLAGNEQFF. The DNA of the CDR3 is TGTGCCAGCAGCCGACTAGCGGGCAATGAGCAGTTCTTC. The variable domain in full, completed from reference TRBV11-3 and TRBJ2-1, reads EAGVVQSPRYKIIEKKQPVAFWCNPISGHNTLYWYLQNLGQGPELLIRYENEEAVDDSQLPKDRFSAERLKGVDSTLKIQPAELGDSAVYLCASSRLAGNEQFFGPGTRLTVL.

This chain connects TRBV29-1 to TRBJ2-7; 8 bases are shared with TRBD1. Unmatched junction bases numbered 6, after V lost 7 bases and J lost 4 bases. CDR1 and CDR2 (germline): SQVTM, ANQGSEA. The CDR3 runs to 12 residues. The CDR3 DNA reads TGCAGCGGGGGACAGGATGAATACGAGCAGTACTTC. Translated: CSGGQDEYEQYF.

The V and J genes are TRBV28 and TRBJ1-5; 7 nucleotides line up with TRBD1. V was pared by 7 bases and J by 4 bases, with 10 bases of the junction left unmatched. The CDR3 has 15 residues. Per germline, CDR1 MDHEN and CDR2 SYDVKM. CDR3 loop: CASTLQQGTNQPQHF. The CDR3 DNA is TGTGCCAGCACCCTACAACAGGGGACAAATCAGCCCCAGCATTTT.

The chain carries TRBV7-9 and TRBJ1-4, with D tentatively TRBD1 (5 bases). This CDR3 region has 18 residues. Germline V gene data show CDR1 as SEHNR and CDR2 as FQNEAQ (reference sequence). V was pared by 1 base and J by 2 bases, with 17 bases between. The CDR3 coding sequence is TGTGCCAGCAGCTTAGAAGTCAGGGTGTCAGGGACTAATGAAAAACTGTTTTTT. This encodes CASSLEVRVSGTNEKLFF.

This CDR3 is CASSLTGDPYYEQYF. The CDR3 DNA is TGTGCCAGCAGCTTAACAGGAGACCCTTACTACGAGCAGTACTTC. This chain uses TRBV7-2 with TRBJ2-7; possibly TRBD1 for D (5 bases). In germline, CDR1 is SGHTA, CDR2 FQGNSA. V lost 2 bases and J lost 3, with 14 bases in between. The CDR3 spans 15 residues.

The chain has TRBV6-2 or TRBV6-3 and TRBJ1-5, with D possibly being TRBD1 (5 bases). The V end lost 1 base, the J end lost 2 bases, and 9 bases lay between the germline ends. The CDR3 has 15 amino acids. CDR1 MNHEY and CDR2 SVGEGT come from the germline V gene. CDR3 DNA sequence: TGTGCCAGCAGTTACTTGCAGGGCGGCAATCAGCCCCAGCATTTT. As protein: CASSYLQGGNQPQHF.

The chain combines TRBV2 with TRBJ2-2, with 8 bases lining up with TRBD1. This CDR3 contains 14 residues. The germline V gene has CDR1 SNHLY and CDR2 FYNNEI. Trimming at V came to 6 bases and at J to 1 base, leaving 1 base not matched to a gene. As DNA, the CDR3 is TGTGCCAGCAGAGGGACAGGGAACACCGGGGAGCTGTTTTTT. Encoded protein: CASRGTGNTGELFF.

The rearrangement joins TRBV9 to TRBJ1-1, with TRBD1 as a possible D gene (6 bases). Germline CDR1 SGDLS, CDR2 YYNGEE. Deletions cut 4 bases from V and 3 bases from J, with 16 bases between. The CDR3 length is 15 residues. Written as DNA, the CDR3 is TGTGCCAGCAGCCTTTCTCTTGCAGGGGACACTGAAGCTTTCTTT. It specifies CASSLSLAGDTEAFF. Full variable domain (rest looked up from reference TRBV9 and TRBJ1-1): DSGVTQTPKHLITATGQRVTLRCSPRSGDLSVYWYQQSLDQGLQFLIQYYNGEERAKGNILERFSAQQFPDLHSELNLSSLELGDSALYFCASSLSLAGDTEAFFGQGTRLTVV.

The chain recombines TRBV7-3 with TRBJ2-2, with unresolved D. The CDR3 extends over 14 amino acids. The germline CDR1 and CDR2 sequences are SGHTA and FQGTGA. Trimming removed 4 bases at V and 2 bases at J, with 8 bases between. CDR3 bases: TGTGCCAGCAGCTCCTCGTATAACACCGGGGAGCTGTTTTTT. This encodes CASSSSYNTGELFF.

V gene TRBV5-4 combines with J gene TRBJ2-7; 8 bases match TRBD2. V dropped 10 bases and J dropped 5; count of bases not matched to a gene: 17. The CDR3 contains 15 residues. Germline lookup yields CDR1 SGHNT and CDR2 YYREEE (reference sequence). This CDR3 reads CAAGASGSLFDEQYF. The CDR3 nucleotides read TGTGCCGCCGGGGCTAGCGGGTCCCTCTTCGACGAGCAGTACTTC.

This rearrangement joins TRBV15 to TRBJ2-7; 8 bases match TRBD2. The CDR3 covers 14 residues. With 2 bases clipped from V and 7 bases from J, the junction kept 7 bases outside the gene matches. Per germline, CDR1 LNHNV and CDR2 YYDKDF (reference sequence). CDR3 in DNA: TGTGCCACCAGCAGAACGGGACTAGGATTAGAGCAGTACTTC. Translation gives CATSRTGLGLEQYF.

V usage is TRBV20-1 and J usage is TRBJ2-2; a possible D gene is TRBD1 (6 bases). The CDR3 is 15 residues long. Germline V gives CDR1 DFQATT, CDR2 SNEGSKA (reference sequence). Trimming took off 3 bases at V and 5 bases at J, with 16 bases between the two ends. CDR3 nucleotides: TGCAGTGCTAGTGGTAAGGGGGATCCGACCGGGGAGCTGTTTTTT. Amino acid sequence: CSASGKGDPTGELFF.

The genes are TRBV12-5 and TRBJ1-1; no firm D call. CDR1 and CDR2 (germline): LGHNT, FRNRAP. Trimming left V 7 bases short and J 4 bases short, with 13 bases between. The CDR3 is 13 residues long. The CDR3 region is CASVAGEATEAFF. In DNA, the CDR3 is TGTGCTAGTGTTGCCGGGGAGGCCACTGAAGCTTTCTTT.

A note on this clone: At one boundary the junction diverges from the germline segment, which might be a read error. The V gene is TRBV19, the J gene TRBJ2-1; 7 positions agree with TRBD2. The CDR3 consists of 14 residues. The V gene's germline CDR1 is LNHDA and CDR2 SQIVND (reference sequence). The CDR3: CASRIAGSTNEQFF. For the CDR3, the DNA is TGTGCCAGTAGGATAGCGGGTAGTACCAATGAGCAGTTCTTC.

The CDR3 loop is CASSLNEAGTKLFF. As DNA, the CDR3 is TGTGCCAGCAGCTTAAATGAGGCGGGGACAAAACTGTTTTTT. The V gene is TRBV7-9, the J gene TRBJ1-4; maybe TRBD1 (5 bases). The CDR3 extends over 14 amino acids. Trimming pared 2 bases from V and 10 bases from J, leaving 14 bases between. Germline loops: CDR1 SEHNR, CDR2 FQNEAQ (reference sequence).

The chain is built from TRBV28 and TRBJ2-1, with 7 bases fitting TRBD2. V trimming: 2 bases; J trimming: 4 bases; junction bases outside the gene matches: 2. The CDR3 has 14 amino acids. Germline assignment: CDR1 MDHEN and CDR2 SYDVKM. The CDR3 is CASSLMGLYNEQFF. DNA for the CDR3: TGTGCCAGCAGTTTAATGGGACTATACAATGAGCAGTTCTTC.

This rearrangement joins TRBV4-1 to TRBJ1-2, with 9 nucleotides matching TRBD1. V gave up 4 bases and J gave up 3 bases; unmatched junction bases: 6. This CDR3 is built from 15 residues. Germline V lookup: CDR1 MGHRA, CDR2 YSYEKL. CDR3 protein: CASSLVTGGDYGYTF. CDR3 in DNA: TGCGCCAGCAGCCTAGTTACAGGGGGCGACTATGGCTACACCTTC.

This rearrangement joins TRBV18 to TRBJ1-4; 9 bases align to TRBD1. Germline lookup yields CDR1 KGHSH and CDR2 LQKENI. This CDR3 is built from 16 residues. V gave up 3 bases and J gave up 3 bases; unmatched junction bases: 5. The CDR3 bases are TGTGCCAGCTCACCGTCTACAGGGGGCCCTAATGAAAAACTGTTTTTT. This translates into CASSPSTGGPNEKLFF.

CDR3 coding DNA: TGTGCCAGCAGCCAGTCTAATCAGCCCCAGCATTTT. Residues: CASSQSNQPQHF. The chain uses TRBV6-5 and TRBJ1-5; D unclear. The CDR3 consists of 12 residues. Germline V gene data show CDR1 as MNHEY and CDR2 as SVGAGI. V lost 6 bases and J lost 4, with 7 bases in between.

V gene TRBV11-2 combines with J gene TRBJ1-6, with D possibly being TRBD1 (5 bases). This CDR3 region has 13 residues. Trimming removed 5 bases from V and 9 bases from J, with 11 bases in between. CDR1 SGHAT and CDR2 FQNNGV come from the germline V gene. CDR3 loop: CASSPLDSSPLHF. The DNA for the CDR3 is TGTGCCAGCAGCCCGCTCGACAGTTCACCCCTCCACTTT.

Only a few counts were recorded for this clone. The chain couples TRBV4-1 to TRBJ1-2; 8 bases map to TRBD1. V trimming: 5 bases; J trimming: 2 bases; junction bases outside the gene matches: 7. The CDR3 contains 15 residues. CDR1 and CDR2 (germline): MGHRA, YSYEKL. CDR3 sequence (DNA): TGCGCCAGCAGCTCCGACCGGGACAGGAACTATGGCTACACCTTC. It is translated as CASSSDRDRNYGYTF.

This sequence joins TRBV11-2 and TRBJ1-1; possible D gene TRBD1, 5 bases. The V end lost 5 bases, the J end lost 4 bases, and 11 bases lay between the germline ends. The CDR3 is made up of 13 amino acids. The germline V gene encodes CDR1 SGHAT and CDR2 FQNNGV. CDR3 sequence: CASSRLGGTEAFF. The CDR3, as DNA: TGTGCCAGCAGCCGTCTCGGGGGCACTGAAGCTTTCTTT.